What follows are 28 T cell receptor beta chains derived from one specimen sequenced in a study of blood T cell repertoires in COVID-19. Repertoires were generated with immunoSEQ multiplex PCR, while TCRdb's copy carries only in-frame clones and drops some. There are roughly 42,000 clones in the sample; almost 90% occur only once, and approximately 3% lies in the top ten. Sequencing was performed on peripheral blood. The receptors here all came from a man aged 50 to 60 with active COVID-19.

The rearrangement links TRBV6-5 to TRBJ2-3, with 8 bases fitting TRBD2. The V gene end was trimmed by 2 bases and the J gene end by 6 bases; junction bases not matched to a gene: 7. This CDR3 is 15 amino acids long. The V gene's germline CDR1 is MNHEY and CDR2 SVGAGI. The CDR3 bases are TGTGCCAGCAGTTACCGGGCGGGGGGCAGGGATACGCAGTATTTT. This encodes CASSYRAGGRDTQYF.

The CDR3 region is CSVDRAGETQYF. The CDR3 nucleotides are TGCAGCGTTGACAGGGCGGGGGAGACCCAGTACTTC. V and J are TRBV29-1 and TRBJ2-5; possibly TRBD2 for D (6 bases). Trimming left V 3 bases short and J 5 bases short, with 10 bases between. This CDR3 contains 12 residues. Germline CDR1 is SQVTM and CDR2 is ANQGSEA.

This sequence joins TRBV6-5 and TRBJ2-1; D may be TRBD1 (6 bases). Germline V gene data show CDR1 as MNHEY and CDR2 as SVGAGI. V was clipped by 2 bases and J by 15 bases, with 14 bases between them. The CDR3 sequence is 12 residues long. In DNA, the CDR3 is TGTGCCAGCAGTTACACGCAGGGGCGGTGGTTCTTC. This encodes CASSYTQGRWFF.

The chain is built from TRBV19 and TRBJ1-2; tentatively, D is TRBD1 (6 bases). The CDR3 spans 16 residues. The germline gives CDR1 LNHDA, CDR2 SQIVND (reference sequence). The germline V and J ends were trimmed by 6 bases and 4 bases, with 21 bases remaining between them. The CDR3 DNA is TGTGCCAGTAGCCCCAGGGGCGGACAGTTAGCCTATGGCTACACCTTC. This codes for CASSPRGGQLAYGYTF.

The J gene is TRBJ1-2, the V gene TRBV19; D is uncertain. Deletions cut 10 bases from V and 0 bases from J, with 18 bases between. The CDR3 is made up of 15 amino acids. The V gene's germline CDR1 is LNHDA and CDR2 SQIVND (reference sequence). CDR3 coding DNA: TGTGCCACCCTAACAGAAGAAATCACTAACTATGGCTACACCTTC. Encoded protein: CATLTEEITNYGYTF. The variable domain in full, with the rest retrieved from reference TRBV19 and TRBJ1-2, is DGGITQSPKYLFRKEGQNVTLSCEQNLNHDAMYWYRQDPGQGLRLIYYSQIVNDFQKGDIAEGYSVSREKKESFPLTVTSAQKNPTAFYLCATLTEEITNYGYTFGSGTRLTVV.

This clone has only one observation. V gene TRBV3-1 (or the pseudogene TRBV3-2) combines with J gene TRBJ1-3; D remains unclear. V dropped 4 bases and J dropped 5 bases, with 9 bases sitting between them. The CDR3 consists of 13 residues. Germline-derived CDR1 and CDR2 are LGHDT and YNNKEL (reference sequence). The CDR3 region has the DNA TGTGCCAGCAGCCGAGGCATAAGAAACACCATATATTTT. Translating gives CASSRGIRNTIYF.

The genes are TRBV6-2 or TRBV6-3 and TRBJ2-1; 11 bases are a match to TRBD2. V was pared by 1 base and J by 3 bases, with 14 bases of the junction left unmatched. The germline V gene encodes CDR1 MNHEY and CDR2 SVGEGT. This CDR3 contains 20 residues. CDR3 bases: TGTGCCAGCAGTTACTTGGCCGGGGTTACTAGCGGGGGACGCTACAATGAGCAGTTCTTC. It is translated as CASSYLAGVTSGGRYNEQFF.

The gene calls are TRBV24-1 and TRBJ2-1; D uncertain. Trimming removed 5 bases at V and 6 bases at J, with 13 bases between. CDR3 size: 14 residues. Germline V CDR1 and CDR2: KGHDR, SFDVKD. CDR3 region: CATSVAERSNEQFF. The CDR3 nucleotides are TGTGCCACCAGTGTTGCGGAAAGGAGCAATGAGCAGTTCTTC.

The V and J genes are TRBV5-6 and TRBJ1-1; 8 nucleotides match TRBD1. CDR3 length: 14 residues. Germline CDR1 is SGHDT and CDR2 is YYEEEE. With 2 bases clipped from V and 5 bases from J, the junction kept 5 bases outside the gene matches. Here the CDR3 DNA reads TGTGCCAGCAGCTTAGGGACAGGAGGGACTGAAGCTTTCTTT. Amino acids: CASSLGTGGTEAFF.

CDR3 sequence: CASSYGQGNQPQHF. CDR3 coding DNA: TGTGCCAGCAGTTACGGGCAGGGCAATCAGCCCCAGCATTTT. The V gene is TRBV6-5, the J gene TRBJ1-5; no reliable D call. The V end lost 2 bases, the J end lost 2 bases, and 7 bases lay between the germline ends. The V gene's germline CDR1 is MNHEY and CDR2 SVGAGI. The CDR3 loop spans 14 amino acids.

This chain joins TRBV10-3 and TRBJ2-2; 10 nucleotides line up with TRBD1. The ends lost 7 bases at V and 5 bases at J; junction bases unmatched: 4. Germline CDR1 reads ENHRY; CDR2 reads SYGVKD. The CDR3 totals 14 residues. CDR3 sequence: CAINPGQGTGELFF. CDR3 nucleotides: TGTGCCATCAATCCGGGACAGGGGACCGGGGAGCTGTTTTTT.

This chain uses TRBV5-4 with TRBJ1-6; 10 bases are shared with TRBD1. The V and J ends lost 3 bases and 5 bases, in that order; junction bases with no gene match: 17. Germline CDR1 is SGHNT and CDR2 is YYREEE (reference sequence). The CDR3 runs 20 residues. This chain's CDR3 is CASSSDRGRLTQPDNSPLHF. The DNA of the CDR3 is TGTGCCAGCAGCTCAGACAGGGGGCGACTGACCCAACCTGATAATTCACCCCTCCACTTT.

The genes are TRBV20-1 and TRBJ1-6; D is unresolved. Trimming pared 3 bases from V and 0 bases from J, leaving 12 bases between. CDR1 DFQATT and CDR2 SNEGSKA come from the germline V gene (reference sequence). CDR3 size: 16 residues. CDR3 loop: CSASRSVSSYNSPLHF. DNA for the CDR3: TGCAGTGCTAGTCGATCCGTTAGCTCCTATAATTCACCCCTCCACTTT.

The J gene is TRBJ2-3, the V gene TRBV3-1 (or the pseudogene TRBV3-2); D might be TRBD2 (6 bases). Trimming took off 4 bases at V and 2 bases at J, with 13 bases between the two ends. This CDR3 region has 15 residues. Germline values: CDR1 LGHDT, CDR2 YNNKEL (reference sequence). The chain's CDR3 is CASSLMGGNTDTQYF. The CDR3 DNA sequence: TGTGCCAGCAGCCTCATGGGGGGAAACACAGATACGCAGTATTTT.

This clone is a singleton in its sample. The chain combines TRBV4-2 with TRBJ2-1; TRBD2 aligns across 11 bases. The trim removed 2 bases at V and 4 bases at J, leaving 7 bases unmatched. The CDR3 sequence is 17 residues long. Germline V gene sequence: CDR1 LGHNA, CDR2 YNFKEQ. This CDR3 is CASSQTSGGDVYNEQFF. CDR3 bases: TGTGCCAGCAGCCAAACTAGCGGGGGAGACGTATACAATGAGCAGTTCTTC.

The chain couples TRBV7-9 to TRBJ2-1; the D gene is possibly TRBD1 (6 bases). The CDR3 consists of 15 residues. Per the germline V gene, CDR1 is SEHNR and CDR2 is FQNEAQ (reference sequence). Between the trimmed V and J ends, which lost 0 bases and 5 bases, there was a span of 11 bases. The CDR3 here is CASSLAGQGHNEQFF. In DNA, the CDR3 is TGTGCCAGCAGCTTAGCTGGGCAGGGGCACAATGAGCAGTTCTTC.

The chain couples TRBV29-1 to TRBJ2-6; no clear D gene. V was trimmed by 6 bases and J by 3 bases, leaving 12 bases between them. CDR3 length equals 14 residues. Germline V gene sequence: CDR1 SQVTM, CDR2 ANQGSEA. CDR3 in DNA: TGCAGCGTCGCTTTCCGGAGTGGGGCCAACGTCCTGACTTTC. It yields the protein CSVAFRSGANVLTF.

V usage is TRBV11-2 and J usage is TRBJ2-5; D possibly corresponds to TRBD1 (6 bases). The CDR3 is 18 residues long. Trimming removed 5 bases at V and 2 bases at J, with 24 bases between. Germline values: CDR1 SGHAT, CDR2 FQNNGV. CDR3 protein: CASSKDAVSGGVQETQYF. CDR3 bases: TGTGCCAGCAGCAAAGACGCGGTATCTGGGGGCGTACAAGAGACCCAGTACTTC.

This rearrangement joins TRBV6-5 to TRBJ2-2; D might be TRBD1 (6 bases). Looked up from germline, CDR1 is MNHEY and CDR2 is SVGAGI. V was shortened by 7 bases and J by 1 base, with 10 bases between the two germline ends. This CDR3 is 14 amino acids long. The CDR3 nucleotides are TGTGCCAGCATCCCGACAGGGAACACCGGGGAGCTGTTTTTT. This sequence encodes CASIPTGNTGELFF.

In its sample, this clone was seen a few times. The chain joins TRBV3-1 (or the pseudogene TRBV3-2) to TRBJ2-5; the D gene is possibly TRBD2 (5 bases). Looked up from germline, CDR1 is LGHDT and CDR2 is YNNKEL (reference sequence). The CDR3 runs 13 residues. V dropped 2 bases and J dropped 3 bases, with 7 bases sitting between them. CDR3 sequence: CASSQTRKETQYF. The CDR3 nucleotides are TGTGCCAGCAGCCAAACTAGAAAAGAGACCCAGTACTTC.

The V and J genes are TRBV4-1 and TRBJ1-1, with D possibly being TRBD1 (5 bases). V shed 0 bases and J shed 2 bases, with 16 bases lying between them. Germline V gene data show CDR1 as MGHRA and CDR2 as YSYEKL. CDR3 length: 17 residues. CDR3 coding DNA: TGCGCCAGCAGCCAAGAGGTGGGGGGGAGGAAAAACACTGAAGCTTTCTTT. Protein product: CASSQEVGGRKNTEAFF.

The chain combines TRBV5-5 with TRBJ2-2, with a possible D match to TRBD1 (6 bases). This CDR3 has 14 residues. With 4 bases removed from V and 3 bases from J, the gap between germline ends came to 10 bases. Looked up from germline, CDR1 is SGHKS and CDR2 is YYEKEE (reference sequence). CDR3 sequence: CASSSPGDTGELFF. CDR3 bases: TGTGCCAGCAGCAGCCCAGGGGACACCGGGGAGCTGTTTTTT.

The chain uses TRBV7-2 and TRBJ2-7; D possibly corresponds to TRBD1 (6 bases). Per the germline V gene, CDR1 is SGHTA and CDR2 is FQGNSA. V was clipped by 5 bases and J by 12 bases, with 26 bases between them. This CDR3 has 15 amino acids. The CDR3 coding sequence is TGTGCCAGCAGCCCCGGGGACACGCCGCTGGGGGTACGGTACTTC. It is translated as CASSPGDTPLGVRYF.

V is TRBV7-8 and J is TRBJ1-1; 8 positions match TRBD1. The CDR3 sequence is 18 residues long. CDR1 and CDR2 from the germline V gene are SGHVS and FQNEAQ. V shed 4 bases and J 1 base; nucleotides not matched to a gene: 14. The CDR3, as DNA: TGTGCCAGCAGCTATATGATATCAGGGGGCGGCAAGAACACTGAAGCTTTCTTT. Translated, it gives CASSYMISGGGKNTEAFF.

This sequence joins TRBV12-1 and TRBJ1-1; the D call of TRBD1 is as the table states it, not checked on the DNA. TRBV12-1 is noted as a pseudogene. The CDR3 runs to 15 residues. The chain's CDR3 is CASSPEGAVNTEAFF. DNA for the CDR3: TGTGCCAGCAGCCCGGAGGGGGCCGTGAACACTGAAGCTTTCTTT.

This rearrangement joins TRBV9 to TRBJ2-3; 7 nucleotides match TRBD1. Germline V lookup: CDR1 SGDLS, CDR2 YYNGEE. The CDR3 is 14 amino acids. The ends lost 6 bases at V and 1 base at J; junction bases unmatched: 5. The chain's CDR3 is CASNRQGGTDTQYF. In DNA form, the CDR3 reads TGTGCCAGCAACCGGCAGGGGGGCACAGATACGCAGTATTTT.

The chain links TRBV2 to TRBJ1-2; TRBD1 matches at 8 bases. V was clipped by 7 bases and J by 5 bases; unmatched bases: 12. Germline V gene sequence: CDR1 SNHLY, CDR2 FYNNEI. This CDR3 spans 15 amino acids. Here the CDR3 reads CASTRDGTGGYGYTF. CDR3 DNA sequence: TGTGCCAGCACTAGAGACGGGACAGGAGGATATGGCTACACCTTC.

The chain is built from TRBV3-1 (or the pseudogene TRBV3-2) and TRBJ1-5; D call uncertain. Germline V gene lookup returns CDR1 LGHDT and CDR2 YNNKEL (reference sequence). V lost 4 bases and J 0 bases, leaving 16 bases between the germline ends. This CDR3 region has 17 residues. The CDR3 loop reads CASSLGGWGDSNQPQHF. CDR3 nucleotide sequence: TGTGCCAGCAGCCTAGGCGGATGGGGAGATAGCAATCAGCCCCAGCATTTT.